Listed below are T cell receptor beta chains from one sample, sequenced in a study of blood T cells in healthy people across ages. TCRdb ran MiXCR on the 5' RACE reads and lists one entry per CDR3 protein. This table has 700,000 to 1,000,000 distinct CDR3 sequences, under 45% appearing once. Sequenced: blood. These receptors were taken from a man in his 60s in good health. Each CDR3 is given without its conserved first and last residue.

TRBJ1-1,TRBV20-1,SARVLGGEEAF
TRBJ2-5,TRBV20-1,SARDPLTTVETQY
TRBJ2-5,TRBV29-1,SVPKEGTVRETQY
TRBJ1-2,TRBV13,ASNWGDSAGNYGYT
TRBJ1-2,TRBV13,ASSLRGCEGNYGYT
TRBJ2-5,TRBV10-3,AISGGLAGPHGETQY
TRBJ2-3,TRBV12-3/TRBV12-4,ASSVGSTDTQY
.,TRBV27,ASSAGQGGYEQY
TRBJ2-1,TRBV5-1,ASSLVPGPNEQF
TRBJ1-1,TRBV15,ATRRGRNTEAF
TRBJ2-5,TRBV3-1,ASSQDPSSGEQY